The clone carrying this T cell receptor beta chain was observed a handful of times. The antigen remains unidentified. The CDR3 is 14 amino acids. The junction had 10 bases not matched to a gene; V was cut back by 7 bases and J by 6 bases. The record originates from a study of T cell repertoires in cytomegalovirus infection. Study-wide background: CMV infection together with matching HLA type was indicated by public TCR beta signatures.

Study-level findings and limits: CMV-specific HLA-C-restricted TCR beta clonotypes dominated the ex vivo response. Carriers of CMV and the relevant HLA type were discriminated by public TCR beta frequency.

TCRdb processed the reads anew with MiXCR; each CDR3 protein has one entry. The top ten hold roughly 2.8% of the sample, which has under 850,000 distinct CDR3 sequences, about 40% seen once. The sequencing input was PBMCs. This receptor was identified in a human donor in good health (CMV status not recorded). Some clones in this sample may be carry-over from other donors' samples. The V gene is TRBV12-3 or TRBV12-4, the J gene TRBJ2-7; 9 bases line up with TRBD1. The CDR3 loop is CASTGQGSFFEQYF. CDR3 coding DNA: TGTGCCAGCACCGGACAGGGGTCTTTTTTCGAGCAGTACTTC.